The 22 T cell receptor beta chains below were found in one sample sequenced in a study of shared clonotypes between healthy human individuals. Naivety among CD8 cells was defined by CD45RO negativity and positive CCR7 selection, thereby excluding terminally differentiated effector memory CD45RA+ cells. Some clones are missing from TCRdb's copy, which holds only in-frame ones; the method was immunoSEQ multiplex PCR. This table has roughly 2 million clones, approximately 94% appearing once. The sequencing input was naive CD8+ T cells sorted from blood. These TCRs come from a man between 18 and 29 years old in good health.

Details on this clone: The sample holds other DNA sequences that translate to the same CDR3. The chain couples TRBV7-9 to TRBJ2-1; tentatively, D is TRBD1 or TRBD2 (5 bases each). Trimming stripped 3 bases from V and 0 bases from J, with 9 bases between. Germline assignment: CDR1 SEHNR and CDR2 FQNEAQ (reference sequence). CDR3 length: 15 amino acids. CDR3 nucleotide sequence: TGTGCCAGCAGCTTGGCGAGGGGCTCCTACAATGAGCAGTTCTTC. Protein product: CASSLARGSYNEQFF. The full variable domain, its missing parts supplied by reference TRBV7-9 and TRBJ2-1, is DTGVSQNPRHKITKRGQNVTFRCDPISEHNRLYWYRQTLGQGPEFLTYFQNEAQLEKSRLLSDRFSAERPKGSFSTLEIQRTEQGDSAMYLCASSLARGSYNEQFFGPGTRLTVL.

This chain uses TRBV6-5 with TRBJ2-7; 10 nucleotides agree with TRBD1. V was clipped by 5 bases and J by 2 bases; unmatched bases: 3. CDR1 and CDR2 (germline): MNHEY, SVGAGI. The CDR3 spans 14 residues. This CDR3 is CASSDGTGAYEQYF. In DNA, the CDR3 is TGTGCCAGCAGTGACGGGACAGGGGCCTACGAGCAGTACTTC.

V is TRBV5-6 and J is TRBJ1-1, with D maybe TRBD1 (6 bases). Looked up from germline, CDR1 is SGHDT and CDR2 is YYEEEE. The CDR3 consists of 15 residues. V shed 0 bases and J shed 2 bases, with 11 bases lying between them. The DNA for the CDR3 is TGTGCCAGCAGCTTGGCCGGGGACACAAACACTGAAGCTTTCTTT. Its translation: CASSLAGDTNTEAFF. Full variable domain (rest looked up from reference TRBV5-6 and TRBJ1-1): DAGVTQSPTHLIKTRGQQVTLRCSPKSGHDTVSWYQQALGQGPQFIFQYYEEEERQRGNFPDRFSGHQFPNYSSELNVNALLLGDSALYLCASSLAGDTNTEAFFGQGTRLTVV.

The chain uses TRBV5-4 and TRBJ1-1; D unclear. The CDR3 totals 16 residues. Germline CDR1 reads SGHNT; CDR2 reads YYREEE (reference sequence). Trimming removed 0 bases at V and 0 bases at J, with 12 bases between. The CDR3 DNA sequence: TGTGCCAGCAGCTTGGATCAGGCGTTCTTGAACACTGAAGCTTTCTTT. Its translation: CASSLDQAFLNTEAFF.

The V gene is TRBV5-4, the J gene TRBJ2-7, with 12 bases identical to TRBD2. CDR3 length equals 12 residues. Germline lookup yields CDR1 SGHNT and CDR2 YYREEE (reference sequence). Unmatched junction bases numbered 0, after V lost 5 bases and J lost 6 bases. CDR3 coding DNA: TGTGCCAGCAGGGGACTAGCGGGCGAGCAGTACTTC. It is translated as CASRGLAGEQYF.

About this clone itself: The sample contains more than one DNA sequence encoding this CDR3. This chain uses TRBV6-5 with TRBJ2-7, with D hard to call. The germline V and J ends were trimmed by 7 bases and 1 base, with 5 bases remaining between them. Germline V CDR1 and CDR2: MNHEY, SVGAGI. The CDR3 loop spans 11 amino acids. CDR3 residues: CASTDSYEQYF. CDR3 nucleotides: TGTGCCAGCACCGATTCCTACGAGCAGTACTTC.

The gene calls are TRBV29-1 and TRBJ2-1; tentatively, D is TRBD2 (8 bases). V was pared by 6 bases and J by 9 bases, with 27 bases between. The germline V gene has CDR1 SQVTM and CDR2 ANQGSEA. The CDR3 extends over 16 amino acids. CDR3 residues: CSVDRMATLAEGEQFF. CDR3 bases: TGCAGCGTGGACAGGATGGCTACACTAGCGGAGGGTGAGCAGTTCTTC.

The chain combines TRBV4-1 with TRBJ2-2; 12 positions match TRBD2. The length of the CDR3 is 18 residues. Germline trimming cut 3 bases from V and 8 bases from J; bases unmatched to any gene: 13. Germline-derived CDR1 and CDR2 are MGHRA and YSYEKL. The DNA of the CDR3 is TGCGCCAGCAGCCATCAGGAGGGACTAGCGGGCCTTACGGGGGAGCTGTTTTTT. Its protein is CASSHQEGLAGLTGELFF.

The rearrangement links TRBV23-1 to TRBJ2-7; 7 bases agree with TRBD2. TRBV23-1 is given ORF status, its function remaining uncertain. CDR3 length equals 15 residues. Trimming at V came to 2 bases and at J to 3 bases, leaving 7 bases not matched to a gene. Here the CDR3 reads CASSQPSGGNYEQYF. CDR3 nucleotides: TGCGCCAGCAGTCAACCCTCGGGGGGTAACTACGAGCAGTACTTC.

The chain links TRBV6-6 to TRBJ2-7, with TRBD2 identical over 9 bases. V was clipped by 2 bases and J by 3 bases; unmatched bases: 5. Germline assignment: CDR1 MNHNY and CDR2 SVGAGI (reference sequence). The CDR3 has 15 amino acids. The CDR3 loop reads CASSYERGDLYEQYF. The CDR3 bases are TGTGCCAGCAGTTACGAGCGGGGGGATCTCTACGAGCAGTACTTC.

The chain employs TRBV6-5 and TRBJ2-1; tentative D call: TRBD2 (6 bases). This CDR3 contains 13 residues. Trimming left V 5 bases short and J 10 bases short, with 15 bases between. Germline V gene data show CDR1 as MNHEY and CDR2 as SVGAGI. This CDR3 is CASSQPGTAEQFF. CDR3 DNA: TGTGCCAGCAGTCAACCCGGGACTGCAGAGCAGTTCTTC.

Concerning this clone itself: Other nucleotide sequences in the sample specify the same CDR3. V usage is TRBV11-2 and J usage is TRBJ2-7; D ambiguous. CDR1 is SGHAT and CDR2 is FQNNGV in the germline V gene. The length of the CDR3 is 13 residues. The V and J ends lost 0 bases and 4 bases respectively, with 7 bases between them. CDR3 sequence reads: CASSLDPLYEQYF. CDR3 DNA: TGTGCCAGCAGCTTAGATCCCCTTTACGAGCAGTACTTC.

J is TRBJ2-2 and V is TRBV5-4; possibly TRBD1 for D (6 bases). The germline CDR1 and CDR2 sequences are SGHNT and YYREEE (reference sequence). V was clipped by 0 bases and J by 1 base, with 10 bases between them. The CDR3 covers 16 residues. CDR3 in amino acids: CASSLDNRENTGELFF. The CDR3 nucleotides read TGTGCCAGCAGCTTGGATAACAGGGAGAACACCGGGGAGCTGTTTTTT.

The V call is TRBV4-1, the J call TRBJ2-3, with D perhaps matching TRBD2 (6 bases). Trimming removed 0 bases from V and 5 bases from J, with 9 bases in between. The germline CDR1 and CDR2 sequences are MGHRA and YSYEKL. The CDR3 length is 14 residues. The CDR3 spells CASSQDRGGDTQYF. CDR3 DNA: TGCGCCAGCAGCCAAGATAGGGGAGGAGATACGCAGTATTTT.

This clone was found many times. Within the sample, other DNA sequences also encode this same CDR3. CDR3 loop: CASSVAGAMNTEAFF. CDR3 DNA: TGTGCCAGCAGCGTAGCCGGGGCTATGAACACTGAAGCTTTCTTT. This sequence joins TRBV9 and TRBJ1-1; D perhaps matches TRBD1 (5 bases). Germline lookup yields CDR1 SGDLS and CDR2 YYNGEE. Between the trimmed V and J ends, which lost 0 bases and 0 bases, there was a span of 9 bases. The CDR3 length is 15 residues.

The CDR3: CASSLERGPYSGANVLTF. The CDR3 DNA follows: TGCGCCAGCAGCTTGGAGCGGGGTCCCTACTCTGGGGCCAACGTCCTGACTTTC. This sequence joins TRBV5-1 and TRBJ2-6; 7 nucleotides align to TRBD2. The CDR3 has 18 amino acids. Germline loops: CDR1 SGHRS, CDR2 YFSETQ. After removal of 0 bases from V and 0 bases from J, the junction contained 6 bases not matched to a gene.

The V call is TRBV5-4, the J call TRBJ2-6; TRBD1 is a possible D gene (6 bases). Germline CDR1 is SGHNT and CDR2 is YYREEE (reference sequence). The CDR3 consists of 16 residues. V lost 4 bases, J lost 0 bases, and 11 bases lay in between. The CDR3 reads CASSPKTGSGANVLTF. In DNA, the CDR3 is TGTGCCAGCAGCCCTAAGACAGGCTCTGGGGCCAACGTCCTGACTTTC.

CDR3 nucleotides: TGTGCCAGCGGATACGTAGGGGGTCAAGAGACCCAGTACTTC. As protein: CASGYVGGQETQYF. The chain joins TRBV6-5 to TRBJ2-5, with a possible D match to TRBD1 (6 bases). CDR1 is MNHEY and CDR2 is SVGAGI in the germline V gene. The CDR3 runs to 14 residues. V was pared by 8 bases and J by 2 bases, with 15 bases between.

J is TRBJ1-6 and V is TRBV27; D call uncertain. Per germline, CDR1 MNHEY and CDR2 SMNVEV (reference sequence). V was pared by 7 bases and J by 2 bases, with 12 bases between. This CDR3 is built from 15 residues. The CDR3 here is CASTRRGAYNSPLHF. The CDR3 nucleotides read TGTGCCAGCACCAGACGTGGGGCCTATAATTCACCCCTCCACTTT.

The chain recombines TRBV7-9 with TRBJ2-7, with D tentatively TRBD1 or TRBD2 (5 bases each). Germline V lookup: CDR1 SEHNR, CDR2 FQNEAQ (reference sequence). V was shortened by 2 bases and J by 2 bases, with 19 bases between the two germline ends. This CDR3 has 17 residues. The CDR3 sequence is CASSLWYGTSIPYEQYF. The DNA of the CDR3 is TGTGCCAGCAGCTTATGGTACGGGACCTCTATTCCCTACGAGCAGTACTTC.

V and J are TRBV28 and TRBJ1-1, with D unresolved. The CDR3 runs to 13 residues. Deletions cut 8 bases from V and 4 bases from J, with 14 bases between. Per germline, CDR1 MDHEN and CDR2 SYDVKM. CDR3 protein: CASLPTLVTEAFF. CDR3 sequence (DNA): TGTGCCAGCTTACCTACACTTGTCACTGAAGCTTTCTTT.

The chain's CDR3 is CASSTVTSLNTEAFF. CDR3 nucleotide sequence: TGTGCCAGTAGTACTGTAACCAGTTTGAACACTGAAGCTTTCTTT. V usage is TRBV19 and J usage is TRBJ1-1; D gene unclear. Trimming pared 4 bases from V and 0 bases from J, leaving 12 bases between. The V gene's germline CDR1 is LNHDA and CDR2 SQIVND (reference sequence). The CDR3 loop spans 15 amino acids.